The next 30 T cell receptor beta chains were all read from a single sample in a study of CD8+ T cells in alopecia areata. As the sequencing template, cDNA was produced by extracting RNA and reverse transcribing it. This table comes from immunoSEQ multiplex PCR, and its TCRdb copy is limited to in-frame clones, with some not included. The profile shows 140,000 or so clones, around two thirds of them singletons. The sample consisted of CD8+ T cells sorted from blood. All receptors come from a human donor in good health.

The J gene is TRBJ1-5, the V gene TRBV9, with D possibly matching TRBD1 (6 bases). Per germline, CDR1 SGDLS and CDR2 YYNGEE. The CDR3 length is 14 residues. Trimming removed 3 bases from V and 0 bases from J, with 7 bases in between. CDR3 bases: TGTGCCAGCAGCGGGGGGCCTAGCAATCAGCCCCAGCATTTT. This encodes CASSGGPSNQPQHF.

The sample holds a few counts of this clone. This chain uses TRBV14 with TRBJ2-5; D gene uncertain. Per the germline V gene, CDR1 is SGHDN and CDR2 is FVKESK. CDR3 length: 12 residues. V was shortened by 0 bases and J by 7 bases, with 6 bases between the two germline ends. Here the CDR3 DNA reads TGTGCCAGCAGCCAAGACTGGGGGACCCAGTACTTC. Translated, it gives CASSQDWGTQYF.

V is TRBV27 and J is TRBJ2-1; D ambiguous. Germline V lookup: CDR1 MNHEY, CDR2 SMNVEV (reference sequence). This CDR3 comprises 12 residues. With 6 bases removed from V and 7 bases from J, the gap between germline ends came to 10 bases. CDR3 protein: CASRTLLNEQFF. CDR3 nucleotide sequence: TGTGCCAGCAGGACTTTACTGAATGAGCAGTTCTTC.

This sequence joins TRBV27 and TRBJ1-2; D is unclear. V was trimmed by 4 bases and J by 8 bases, leaving 20 bases between them. Germline V lookup: CDR1 MNHEY, CDR2 SMNVEV (reference sequence). The CDR3 totals 15 residues. CDR3 amino acids: CASSSTRRAEGGYTF. The CDR3 DNA follows: TGTGCCAGCAGTTCGACCAGGAGGGCGGAGGGCGGCTACACCTTC.

This sequence joins TRBV14 and TRBJ2-7, with 9 bases fitting TRBD1. This CDR3 has 16 residues. V lost 4 bases, J lost 3 bases, and 10 bases stayed unmatched. Germline V gives CDR1 SGHDN, CDR2 FVKESK. CDR3 DNA: TGTGCCAGCAGCCTAACCGGGACAGGGACTAACTACGAGCAGTACTTC. Its translation: CASSLTGTGTNYEQYF. The whole variable domain, remainder taken from reference TRBV14 and TRBJ2-7, is EAGVTQFPSHSVIEKGQTVTLRCDPISGHDNLYWYRRVMGKEIKFLLHFVKESKQDESGMPNNRFLAERTGGTYSTLKVQPAELEDSGVYFCASSLTGTGTNYEQYFGPGTRLTVT.

V gene TRBV5-6 combines with J gene TRBJ2-1; D is ambiguous. The CDR3 runs to 13 residues. Looked up from germline, CDR1 is SGHDT and CDR2 is YYEEEE. Trimming shortened V by 0 bases and J by 6 bases, and 7 bases separated the two germline ends. CDR3 bases: TGTGCCAGCAGCTTGGTGGGCACCAATGAGCAGTTCTTC. This encodes CASSLVGTNEQFF.

The CDR3 DNA follows: TGCAGCGATGGCTTATCTGAAGCTTTCTTT. It translates to CSDGLSEAFF. This chain links TRBV29-1 with TRBJ1-1; unclear D gene. The CDR3 is 10 residues long. Trimming shortened V by 7 bases and J by 6 bases, and 9 bases separated the two germline ends. The germline CDR1 and CDR2 sequences are SQVTM and ANQGSEA.

The chain has TRBV7-8 and TRBJ2-1; D may be TRBD2 (5 bases). This CDR3 region has 12 residues. The V gene lost 8 bases and the J gene lost 6 bases, with 11 bases spanning the gap. The germline V gene has CDR1 SGHVS and CDR2 FQNEAQ. CDR3 coding DNA: TGTGCCAGCCAACTAGGCTCCAATGAGCAGTTCTTC. It encodes CASQLGSNEQFF. Complete variable domain (other parts from reference TRBV7-8 and TRBJ2-1): GAGVSQSPRYKVAKRGQDVALRCDPISGHVSLFWYQQALGQGPEFLTYFQNEAQLDKSGLPSDRFFAERPEGSVSTLKIQRTQQEDSAVYLCASQLGSNEQFFGPGTRLTVL.

The sample holds a few counts of this clone. The rearrangement uses TRBV29-1 and TRBJ2-7, with 8 bases that match TRBD2. The CDR3 is 13 residues long. CDR1 and CDR2 from the germline V gene are SQVTM and ANQGSEA. J was trimmed by 2 bases and V by 6 bases; bases with no gene match: 6. The CDR3 here is CSVLSGNAYEQYF. The CDR3 DNA reads as TGCAGCGTGCTTAGCGGGAACGCCTACGAGCAGTACTTC.

By share, this clone ranks as large. The V call is TRBV28, the J call TRBJ1-2, with D perhaps TRBD1 (6 bases). Trimming shortened V by 7 bases and J by 4 bases, and 16 bases separated the two germline ends. The CDR3 loop spans 14 amino acids. Germline V gene lookup returns CDR1 MDHEN and CDR2 SYDVKM. Here the CDR3 DNA reads TGTGCCAGCACTCAAAGATCCAGGGGCTATGGCTACACCTTC. Protein product: CASTQRSRGYGYTF.

This chain links TRBV29-1 with TRBJ1-2; unclear D gene. The V gene lost 5 bases and the J gene lost 7 bases, with 11 bases spanning the gap. Germline CDR1 is SQVTM and CDR2 is ANQGSEA. The CDR3 runs to 11 residues. CDR3 sequence: CSVPLRGGYTF. The CDR3 DNA reads as TGCAGCGTTCCTCTTCGTGGTGGCTACACCTTC.

This CDR3 reads CASTQTGRTEAFF. The CDR3 nucleotides are TGTGCCAGCACTCAGACAGGGCGCACTGAAGCTTTCTTT. The chain employs TRBV2 and TRBJ1-1, with 7 nucleotides matching TRBD1. The CDR3 covers 13 residues. V was pared by 7 bases and J by 4 bases, with 6 bases of the junction left unmatched. The germline CDR1 and CDR2 sequences are SNHLY and FYNNEI.

The V and J genes are TRBV29-1 and TRBJ2-5; D is unclear. The J call may be wrong; the DNA end is better matched by TRBJ2-7. Germline values: CDR1 SQVTM, CDR2 ANQGSEA. This CDR3 comprises 12 residues. The CDR3 sequence is CSVEDPFNEQYF. The CDR3 coding sequence is TGCAGCGTTGAAGACCCCTTCAACGAGCAGTACTTC.

This clone was seen once. The J gene is TRBJ2-7, the V gene TRBV13; no firm D call. Trimming pared 5 bases from V and 3 bases from J, leaving 14 bases between. Germline assignment: CDR1 PRHDT and CDR2 FYEKMQ (reference sequence). The CDR3 is 14 amino acids. The CDR3 is CASSANRFGYEQYF. In DNA form, the CDR3 reads TGTGCCAGCAGCGCTAACCGGTTTGGCTACGAGCAGTACTTC.

The chain uses TRBV5-1 and TRBJ1-1; 7 bases align to TRBD1. After removal of 5 bases from V and 3 bases from J, the junction contained 4 bases not matched to a gene. Germline CDR1 SGHRS, CDR2 YFSETQ. There are 13 residues in the CDR3. The CDR3 nucleotides are TGCGCCAGCAGAGGGGACAGCTACACTGAAGCTTTCTTT. Protein: CASRGDSYTEAFF.

The rearrangement uses TRBV27 and TRBJ2-1; 12 bases are a match to TRBD2. This CDR3 is 19 amino acids long. V shed 3 bases and J 2 bases; nucleotides not matched to a gene: 11. Germline loops: CDR1 MNHEY, CDR2 SMNVEV (reference sequence). This CDR3 reads CASSLAGGGLAGTYNEQFF. The CDR3 DNA is TGTGCCAGCAGTTTGGCAGGGGGCGGACTAGCGGGAACCTACAATGAGCAGTTCTTC.

This clone was detected only a few times. The J gene is TRBJ2-2, the V gene TRBV28; 9 bases align to TRBD2. Germline V gene data show CDR1 as MDHEN and CDR2 as SYDVKM. The CDR3 length is 16 residues. V was pared by 5 bases and J by 5 bases, with 9 bases of the junction left unmatched. CDR3 sequence (DNA): TGTGCCAGCAGTCCTTCAGCGGGAGGAGGAACCGGGGAGCTGTTTTTT. Translated: CASSPSAGGGTGELFF.

The count of this clone is one. V is TRBV4-1 and J is TRBJ2-5, with D hard to call. CDR3 length equals 14 residues. Trimming removed 1 base at V and 5 bases at J, with 11 bases between. The germline CDR1 and CDR2 sequences are MGHRA and YSYEKL. The CDR3 DNA follows: TGCGCCAGCAGCCAAGTGGGCGGTGGGGAGACCCAGTACTTC. Protein product: CASSQVGGGETQYF.

There are a few counts of this clone. V gene TRBV7-8 combines with J gene TRBJ1-1; 8 bases line up with TRBD1. This CDR3 spans 14 amino acids. The germline CDR1 and CDR2 sequences are SGHVS and FQNEAQ. The V segment lost 5 bases and the J segment 4 bases; nucleotides outside the gene matches: 6. CDR3 sequence (DNA): TGTGCCAGCAGCGAAAACAGGGGGACCACTGAAGCTTTCTTT. Translated, it gives CASSENRGTTEAFF.

The V call is TRBV29-1, the J call TRBJ2-1; the match to TRBD2 covers 8 bases. The CDR3 contains 15 residues. From germline, CDR1 is SQVTM and CDR2 ANQGSEA. Trimming at V came to 3 bases and at J to 0 bases, leaving 4 bases not matched to a gene. The CDR3 DNA sequence: TGCAGCGTTGATAGTCGGGAGGGCTCCTACAATGAGCAGTTCTTC. Residues: CSVDSREGSYNEQFF.

This clone occurred a few times. The chain employs TRBV27 and TRBJ1-2; 11 positions match TRBD1. Trimming removed 5 bases from V and 3 bases from J; junction bases left unmatched: 11. CDR3 length: 17 residues. Germline V CDR1 and CDR2: MNHEY, SMNVEV (reference sequence). CDR3 region: CASSKPGTGGKDYGYTF. The CDR3 DNA sequence: TGTGCCAGCAGTAAACCCGGGACAGGGGGTAAAGACTATGGCTACACCTTC.

This clone was seen a handful of times. The chain recombines TRBV9 with TRBJ2-5, with 9 bases matching TRBD1. Germline V gene data show CDR1 as SGDLS and CDR2 as YYNGEE. The CDR3 is 14 residues long. V lost 3 bases, J lost 5 bases, and 5 bases stayed unmatched. CDR3 protein: CASSADGTGETQYF. For the CDR3, the DNA is TGTGCCAGCAGCGCCGACGGGACAGGGGAGACCCAGTACTTC. The whole variable domain, filled in from reference TRBV9 and TRBJ2-5, reads DSGVTQTPKHLITATGQRVTLRCSPRSGDLSVYWYQQSLDQGLQFLIQYYNGEERAKGNILERFSAQQFPDLHSELNLSSLELGDSALYFCASSADGTGETQYFGPGTRLLVL.

This clone was counted a few times. The same CDR3 also results from other DNA sequences found in this sample. The chain is built from TRBV27 and TRBJ1-5; 9 bases map to TRBD1. The CDR3 consists of 14 residues. Germline trimming cut 6 bases from V and 7 bases from J; bases unmatched to any gene: 7. CDR1 and CDR2 (germline): MNHEY, SMNVEV (reference sequence). CDR3 sequence (DNA): TGTGCCAGCAGGCCTACAGGGGGCGGACAGCCCCAGCATTTT. This codes for CASRPTGGGQPQHF.

V gene TRBV9 combines with J gene TRBJ2-1, with D tentatively TRBD1 or TRBD2 (5 bases each). Germline CDR1 SGDLS, CDR2 YYNGEE. The CDR3 runs to 14 residues. The V gene lost 3 bases and the J gene lost 3 bases, with 10 bases spanning the gap. The CDR3 nucleotides read TGTGCCAGCAGCGGGGGACGGGACTACAATGAGCAGTTCTTC. Translation: CASSGGRDYNEQFF.

The chain has TRBV29-1 and TRBJ2-1; 8 positions match TRBD1. Germline lookup yields CDR1 SQVTM and CDR2 ANQGSEA. The CDR3 consists of 15 residues. The J segment lost 4 bases and the V segment lost 3 bases, leaving 8 bases of the junction unmatched. The chain's CDR3 is CSVELGTGGYNEQFF. As DNA, the CDR3 is TGCAGCGTTGAGTTAGGGACAGGTGGATACAATGAGCAGTTCTTC.

In this sample, this clone turned up once. The chain couples TRBV11-2 to TRBJ2-7, with D maybe TRBD2 (6 bases). This CDR3 spans 13 amino acids. Germline V gene sequence: CDR1 SGHAT, CDR2 FQNNGV. The germline V and J ends were trimmed by 1 base and 2 bases, with 6 bases remaining between them. CDR3 coding DNA: TGTGCCAGCAGCTTAGGGGAGGCCTACGAGCAGTACTTC. It encodes CASSLGEAYEQYF.

The chain links TRBV30 to TRBJ1-1; tentative D call: TRBD1 (6 bases). The CDR3 contains 14 residues. Germline values: CDR1 GTSNPN, CDR2 SVGIG (reference sequence). V was shortened by 4 bases and J by 4 bases, with 16 bases between the two germline ends. CDR3 amino acids: CAWTLGTGPTEAFF. The CDR3 DNA sequence: TGTGCCTGGACCCTGGGAACAGGGCCCACTGAAGCTTTCTTT.

The rearrangement links TRBV27 to TRBJ2-3; 8 bases fit TRBD1. The germline CDR1 and CDR2 sequences are MNHEY and SMNVEV (reference sequence). CDR3 length: 14 amino acids. The V and J ends lost 5 bases and 8 bases, in that order; junction bases with no gene match: 9. CDR3 nucleotides: TGTGCCAGCAGTACCTCACCTGACAGGGGTACGCAGTATTTT. It specifies CASSTSPDRGTQYF.

This clone was detected only a few times. The chain employs TRBV9 and TRBJ2-7; 9 bases match TRBD1. This CDR3 contains 14 residues. Germline V gene data show CDR1 as SGDLS and CDR2 as YYNGEE. The ends lost 4 bases at V and 6 bases at J; junction bases unmatched: 8. The CDR3 sequence is CASSPRGDRAEQYF. The CDR3 nucleotides are TGTGCCAGCAGCCCACGAGGGGACAGGGCCGAGCAGTACTTC.

This sequence joins TRBV9 and TRBJ1-5; tentatively, D is TRBD1 (5 bases). The CDR3 has 14 amino acids. V lost 3 bases to trimming and J lost 7 bases, with 14 bases between them. Germline-derived CDR1 and CDR2 are SGDLS and YYNGEE. The CDR3 here is CASSAGGGAQPQHF. The CDR3 region has the DNA TGTGCCAGCAGCGCGGGTGGAGGGGCACAGCCCCAGCATTTT. The whole variable domain, remainder taken from reference TRBV9 and TRBJ1-5, is DSGVTQTPKHLITATGQRVTLRCSPRSGDLSVYWYQQSLDQGLQFLIQYYNGEERAKGNILERFSAQQFPDLHSELNLSSLELGDSALYFCASSAGGGAQPQHFGDGTRLSIL.